The 10 T cell receptor beta chains below come from one sample, sequenced in a study of cytomegalovirus exposure and HLA in healthy donors. The PCR had 60 Vbeta and 13 Jbeta primers. This table comes from immunoSEQ multiplex PCR, and its TCRdb copy is limited to in-frame clones, with some not included. Of some 86,000 clones in the sample, approximately 65% were seen once. Sequenced sample: PBMCs. The origin of the receptors is a man in his thirties or forties in good health and CMV-seronegative.

The sample holds a few counts of this clone. The chain recombines TRBV30 with TRBJ2-1, with 8 bases that match TRBD2. The CDR3 is 15 residues long. The V gene end was trimmed by 7 bases and the J gene end by 2 bases; junction bases not matched to a gene: 10. The germline gives CDR1 GTSNPN, CDR2 SVGIG (reference sequence). For the CDR3, the DNA is TGTGCCTTCCAACCGGGACTAGGTACCTACAATGAGCAGTTCTTC. This sequence encodes CAFQPGLGTYNEQFF.

The V gene is TRBV27, the J gene TRBJ2-7; a possible D gene is TRBD1 (5 bases). The germline V gene encodes CDR1 MNHEY and CDR2 SMNVEV (reference sequence). V lost 2 bases and J 1 base, leaving 15 bases between the germline ends. The CDR3 sequence is 16 residues long. The CDR3 loop is CASSLIGALESYEQYF. The CDR3 DNA follows: TGTGCCAGCAGTTTAATTGGGGCACTGGAGTCCTACGAGCAGTACTTC.

The J gene is TRBJ1-1, the V gene TRBV6-7; 8 bases are a match to TRBD1. TRBV6-7 is labeled an ORF, and its function is uncertain. This CDR3 has 13 residues. V shed 10 bases, J shed 3 bases, and the junction held 7 bases outside the gene matches. As DNA, the CDR3 is TGTGCCAACCTGGGACAGGCGGACACTGAAGCTTTCTTT. Its translation: CANLGQADTEAFF.

About this clone: Distinct nucleotide sequences in the sample also encode this CDR3. The V and J genes are TRBV7-2 and TRBJ2-5, with 12 bases lining up with TRBD2. V dropped 3 bases and J dropped 1; count of bases not matched to a gene: 3. Germline values: CDR1 SGHTA, CDR2 FQGNSA. The CDR3 runs to 16 residues. CDR3 nucleotides: TGTGCCAGCAGCTTCTCGACTAGCGGGGGCCAAGAGACCCAGTACTTC. As protein: CASSFSTSGGQETQYF.

The chain combines TRBV29-1 with TRBJ2-5; a weak D match, TRBD2 (6 bases). Trimming left V 3 bases short and J 5 bases short, with 7 bases between. The CDR3 has 11 amino acids. Germline values: CDR1 SQVTM, CDR2 ANQGSEA. This CDR3 reads CSVDAGETQYF. CDR3 bases: TGCAGCGTTGATGCGGGGGAGACCCAGTACTTC. Supplemented by reference TRBV29-1 and TRBJ2-5, the full variable domain reads SAVISQKPSRDICQRGTSLTIQCQVDSQVTMMFWYRQQPGQSLTLIATANQGSEATYESGFVIDKFPISRPNLTFSTLTVSNMSPEDSSIYLCSVDAGETQYFGPGTRLLVL.

This chain uses TRBV10-3 with TRBJ2-2; possible D gene TRBD2, 6 bases. Germline values: CDR1 ENHRY, CDR2 SYGVKD. The CDR3 runs 15 residues. The V end lost 4 bases, the J end lost 0 bases, and 9 bases lay between the germline ends. DNA of the CDR3: TGTGCCATCAGTGTGGGGACTCCGAACACCGGGGAGCTGTTTTTT. Translation gives CAISVGTPNTGELFF.

The chain joins TRBV28 to TRBJ1-3; no reliable D call. Germline V lookup: CDR1 MDHEN, CDR2 SYDVKM. CDR3 length: 15 amino acids. Between the trimmed V and J ends, which lost 5 bases and 2 bases, there was a span of 13 bases. The CDR3 bases are TGTGCCAGCAGTGGAGAGAGGGTTCCTGGAAACACCATATATTTT. Its protein is CASSGERVPGNTIYF.

The V and J genes are TRBV5-6 and TRBJ2-1; D is undetermined. The germline V gene has CDR1 SGHDT and CDR2 YYEEEE. The V end lost 0 bases, the J end lost 9 bases, and 16 bases lay between the germline ends. CDR3 length equals 15 residues. CDR3 DNA sequence: TGTGCCAGCAGCTTGGGCCCCCAATCGCGTACTGAGCAGTTCTTC. It yields the protein CASSLGPQSRTEQFF. Combining the CDR3 with reference TRBV5-6 and TRBJ2-1 gives the whole variable domain DAGVTQSPTHLIKTRGQQVTLRCSPKSGHDTVSWYQQALGQGPQFIFQYYEEEERQRGNFPDRFSGHQFPNYSSELNVNALLLGDSALYLCASSLGPQSRTEQFFGPGTRLTVL.

The V call is TRBV27, the J call TRBJ2-1; TRBD1 might be the D (6 bases). CDR1 and CDR2 from the germline V gene are MNHEY and SMNVEV (reference sequence). This CDR3 is 16 amino acids long. V was shortened by 2 bases and J by 4 bases, with 15 bases between the two germline ends. The DNA for the CDR3 is TGTGCCAGCAGTTTAGCGAGACAGGCCTATTACAATGAGCAGTTCTTC. Its protein product is CASSLARQAYYNEQFF.

The chain uses TRBV10-3 and TRBJ2-1; 7 bases fit TRBD1. There are 13 residues in the CDR3. V shed 8 bases, J shed 6 bases, and the junction held 7 bases outside the gene matches. Germline V lookup: CDR1 ENHRY, CDR2 SYGVKD. This CDR3 is CAIRVAGGNEQFF. For the CDR3, the DNA is TGTGCCATCCGTGTCGCAGGGGGCAATGAGCAGTTCTTC.